The rows below give T cell receptor beta chains drawn from one sample of a study of T cell repertoires in cytomegalovirus infection. No antigens are known for them. TCRdb passed the reads through MiXCR, listing each CDR3 protein once. The repertoire holds around 570,000 distinct CDR3 sequences, with just under 40% as singletons. This sample comprised cultured PBMCs, obtained from culture after CMV antigen stimulation. Source of these receptors: a human donor in good health (CMV status not recorded). Some clones in this sample may be carry-over from other donors' samples. The CDR3 runs from the conserved cysteine through the conserved F or W. The order of the fields is clone size, J gene, V gene, D gene, CDR3 protein, CDR3 DNA. D genes are given only for firm matches. Not every row has a clone size; where given, it reads once, few, many or a size class.

clone_size: .; j_call: TRBJ2-7; v_call: TRBV7-2; d_call: TRBD2; cdr3_aa: CASSLQRGSYEQYF; cdr3_nt: TGTGCCAGCAGCTTACAGCGGGGATCCTACGAGCAGTACTTC
clone_size: few; j_call: TRBJ1-5; v_call: TRBV20-1; d_call: .; cdr3_aa: CSATAPPGREYSNQPQHF; cdr3_nt: TGCAGTGCCACCGCCCCCCCCGGCAGGGAATATAGCAATCAGCCCCAGCATTTT
clone_size: .; j_call: TRBJ2-7; v_call: TRBV2; d_call: TRBD1; cdr3_aa: CASSARDRVLYEQYF; cdr3_nt: TGTGCCAGCAGTGCCCGGGACAGGGTGTTGTACGAGCAGTACTTC
clone_size: .; j_call: TRBJ2-7; v_call: TRBV12-3/TRBV12-4; d_call: TRBD2; cdr3_aa: CASSASRGRRNSYEQYF; cdr3_nt: TGTGCCAGCTCGGCGAGCCGCGGGAGAAGAAACTCCTACGAGCAGTACTTC
clone_size: .; j_call: TRBJ2-7; v_call: TRBV20-1; d_call: .; cdr3_aa: CSATSQDYYEQYF; cdr3_nt: TGCAGTGCTACCTCGCAGGATTATTACGAGCAGTACTTC
clone_size: .; j_call: TRBJ1-5; v_call: TRBV6-6; d_call: .; cdr3_aa: CASSYGSGAQPQHF; cdr3_nt: TGTGCCAGCAGTTACGGGTCGGGGGCTCAGCCCCAGCATTTT
clone_size: few; j_call: TRBJ2-2; v_call: TRBV7-6; d_call: TRBD1; cdr3_aa: CASSSPTGTVTGELFF; cdr3_nt: TGTGCCAGCAGCTCTCCAACCGGGACAGTCACCGGGGAGCTGTTTTTT
clone_size: once; j_call: TRBJ2-7; v_call: TRBV7-9; d_call: TRBD2; cdr3_aa: CASSPRLGRAGVPVLLYEQYF; cdr3_nt: TGTGCCAGCAGCCCCAGGTTAGGGAGGGCCGGAGTACCCGTTCTACTCTACGAGCAGTACTTC
clone_size: .; j_call: TRBJ2-7; v_call: TRBV20-1; d_call: .; cdr3_aa: CSARVSGQGGEQYF; cdr3_nt: TGCAGTGCTAGAGTGTCCGGGCAGGGGGGCGAGCAGTACTTC
clone_size: .; j_call: TRBJ2-3; v_call: TRBV7-2; d_call: .; cdr3_aa: CASTRDQGFDTQYF; cdr3_nt: TGTGCCAGCACCAGGGACCAGGGTTTTGATACGCAGTATTTT
clone_size: few; j_call: TRBJ2-7; v_call: TRBV6-1; d_call: .; cdr3_aa: CASSDLSPFHYEQYF; cdr3_nt: TGTGCCAGCAGTGATCTTTCCCCATTCCACTACGAGCAGTACTTC
clone_size: few; j_call: TRBJ1-4; v_call: TRBV7-2; d_call: .; cdr3_aa: CASSLVAGKLFF; cdr3_nt: TGTGCCAGCAGCTTAGTTGCTGGGAAACTGTTTTTT
clone_size: .; j_call: TRBJ2-7; v_call: TRBV19; d_call: TRBD1; cdr3_aa: CASSALLTGAYEQYF; cdr3_nt: TGTGCCAGTAGTGCCCTACTTACAGGGGCCTACGAGCAGTACTTC
clone_size: .; j_call: TRBJ2-7; v_call: TRBV5-1; d_call: .; cdr3_aa: CASSFGGYYEQYF; cdr3_nt: TGCGCCAGCAGCTTTGGCGGGTACTACGAGCAGTACTTC
clone_size: .; j_call: TRBJ1-5; v_call: TRBV10-3; d_call: .; cdr3_aa: CAITGTVGQPQHF; cdr3_nt: TGTGCCATCACCGGGACCGTGGGTCAGCCCCAGCATTTT
clone_size: few; j_call: TRBJ1-5; v_call: TRBV7-2; d_call: .; cdr3_aa: CASSRTGRNQPQHF; cdr3_nt: TGTGCCAGCAGCAGAACAGGTCGCAATCAGCCCCAGCATTTT
clone_size: .; j_call: TRBJ2-1; v_call: TRBV27; d_call: TRBD1; cdr3_aa: CASSLLLQGTEQFF; cdr3_nt: TGTGCCAGCAGTCTACTCTTACAGGGGACTGAGCAGTTCTTC